One sample yielded the 15 T cell receptor beta chains listed below, sequenced in a study of T cells in tumors after PD-1 blockade. Only in-frame clones appear in the TCRdb table, and some are missing; sequencing was by immunoSEQ multiplex PCR. The sample includes 60,000 to 75,000 clones, roughly 70% of them seen just once. The starting material was PBMCs, obtained after anti-PD-1 treatment. These receptors all stem from a human donor with basal cell carcinoma.

The chain uses TRBV6-6 and TRBJ1-1; D gene unclear. This CDR3 has 14 residues. Germline V gene data show CDR1 as MNHNY and CDR2 as SVGAGI (reference sequence). Between the trimmed V and J ends, which lost 6 bases and 0 bases, there was a span of 11 bases. CDR3: CASSRTGVNTEAFF. The CDR3 DNA reads TGTGCCAGCAGCAGAACGGGAGTGAACACTGAAGCTTTCTTT.

The V gene is TRBV3-1 (or the pseudogene TRBV3-2), the J gene TRBJ1-4; 10 nucleotides agree with TRBD1. After removal of 4 bases from V and 8 bases from J, the junction contained 7 bases not matched to a gene. The length of the CDR3 is 15 residues. Germline V gene lookup returns CDR1 LGHDT and CDR2 YNNKEL (reference sequence). The CDR3 spells CASSLRGQGPEKLFF. CDR3 nucleotides: TGTGCCAGCAGCCTACGGGGACAGGGGCCCGAAAAACTGTTTTTT.

The chain joins TRBV9 to TRBJ2-3; D remains unclear. Germline assignment: CDR1 SGDLS and CDR2 YYNGEE. V dropped 1 base and J dropped 6 bases, with 9 bases sitting between them. The CDR3 totals 13 residues. CDR3 residues: CASSVLRADTQYF. CDR3 DNA: TGTGCCAGCAGCGTACTTAGGGCGGATACGCAGTATTTT.

The rearrangement links TRBV18 to TRBJ1-1, with D maybe TRBD1 (5 bases). The CDR3 contains 14 residues. Per the germline V gene, CDR1 is KGHSH and CDR2 is LQKENI. Trimming stripped 6 bases from V and 5 bases from J, with 16 bases between. The CDR3 loop is CASSQLTGGTEAFF. As DNA, the CDR3 is TGTGCCAGCTCTCAATTGACTGGGGGGACTGAAGCTTTCTTT.

The chain links TRBV5-1 to TRBJ1-1, with TRBD1 as a possible D gene (6 bases). The CDR3 totals 15 residues. Germline V CDR1 and CDR2: SGHRS, YFSETQ. V dropped 0 bases and J dropped 4 bases, with 13 bases sitting between them. CDR3: CASSLAGGQTTEAFF. The CDR3 bases are TGCGCCAGCAGCTTGGCCGGCGGACAGACCACTGAAGCTTTCTTT.

This clone was recorded many times. The CDR3 is CSVLLQGSYTEAFF. In DNA, the CDR3 is TGCAGCGTTTTGCTCCAGGGGAGCTACACTGAAGCTTTCTTT. This chain links TRBV29-1 with TRBJ1-1; D may be TRBD1 (6 bases). CDR3 size: 14 residues. Germline-derived CDR1 and CDR2 are SQVTM and ANQGSEA. Trimming took 5 bases from V and 3 from J, leaving 16 bases between them.

This clone was detected once. J is TRBJ2-2 and V is TRBV28; D not resolved. Germline V gene lookup returns CDR1 MDHEN and CDR2 SYDVKM. The CDR3 totals 15 residues. Deletions cut 5 bases from V and 1 base from J, with 11 bases between. The CDR3 nucleotides are TGTGCCAGCAGTCCGTTTTGGGGGAACACCGGGGAGCTGTTTTTT. Residues: CASSPFWGNTGELFF. Together with reference TRBV28 and TRBJ2-2, the CDR3 gives the full variable domain: DVKVTQSSRYLVKRTGEKVFLECVQDMDHENMFWYRQDPGLGLRLIYFSYDVKMKEKGDIPEGYSVSREKKERFSLILESASTNQTSMYLCASSPFWGNTGELFFGEGSRLTVL.

The rearrangement joins TRBV5-6 to TRBJ2-7; D not resolved. The V and J ends lost 1 base and 0 bases respectively, with 11 bases between them. The germline V gene has CDR1 SGHDT and CDR2 YYEEEE. This CDR3 is 15 amino acids long. CDR3 in amino acids: CASSLRRSTSYEQYF. CDR3 DNA sequence: TGTGCCAGCAGCTTGCGTAGGAGTACCTCCTACGAGCAGTACTTC.

By sample share, this clone is medium-sized. V and J are TRBV2 and TRBJ1-5, with a weak D call TRBD1 (6 bases). With 5 bases removed from V and 6 bases from J, the gap between germline ends came to 17 bases. The CDR3 length is 15 residues. Germline V gives CDR1 SNHLY, CDR2 FYNNEI. In DNA, the CDR3 is TGTGCCAGCAGTAAGTTACAGGGTGTGGGTCAGCCCCAGCATTTT. Residues: CASSKLQGVGQPQHF.

The genes are TRBV4-1 and TRBJ2-7; 8 bases fit TRBD1. This CDR3 has 14 amino acids. Trimming removed 0 bases from V and 5 bases from J; junction bases left unmatched: 3. Germline V gene data show CDR1 as MGHRA and CDR2 as YSYEKL. CDR3 sequence (DNA): TGCGCCAGCAGCCAAGAACAGGGGGTCAACGAGCAGTACTTC. Its translation is CASSQEQGVNEQYF.

This clone has a single count. The V call is TRBV9, the J call TRBJ2-4; the match to TRBD2 covers 8 bases. V shed 3 bases and J 9 bases; nucleotides not matched to a gene: 11. The germline CDR1 and CDR2 sequences are SGDLS and YYNGEE. The CDR3 contains 15 residues. The CDR3 region is CASSGTGTRDGIQYF. As DNA, the CDR3 is TGTGCCAGCAGCGGGACCGGGACTAGAGATGGCATTCAGTACTTC.

By sample fraction, this clone is medium-sized. The CDR3 region has the DNA TGTGCCAGCACCGCCGGCTCCTACGAGCAGTACTTC. This codes for CASTAGSYEQYF. The V gene is TRBV2, the J gene TRBJ2-7; the D is unclear. Germline V gene lookup returns CDR1 SNHLY and CDR2 FYNNEI. V was cut by 7 bases and J by 0 bases, with 7 bases left in between. This CDR3 spans 12 amino acids.

This clone was seen more than once but under ten times. The rearrangement uses TRBV10-3 and TRBJ2-3, with 13 positions matching TRBD2. CDR1 and CDR2 (germline): ENHRY, SYGVKD. CDR3 size: 16 residues. Germline trimming cut 3 bases from V and 1 base from J; bases unmatched to any gene: 1. DNA for the CDR3: TGTGCCATCAGTGATGGGACTAGCGGGGGCACAGATACGCAGTATTTT. Its translation: CAISDGTSGGTDTQYF.

The rearrangement uses TRBV7-9 and TRBJ2-5, with D possibly being TRBD2 (5 bases). Germline assignment: CDR1 SEHNR and CDR2 FQNEAQ (reference sequence). This CDR3 is 14 amino acids long. The ends were cut back, 0 bases at V and 7 bases at J, with 12 bases in the middle. The DNA for the CDR3 is TGTGCCAGCAGCTTAGCCGGCGCCCGGGGGACCCAGTACTTC. As protein: CASSLAGARGTQYF.

The chain employs TRBV27 and TRBJ2-7; D gene ambiguous. Germline-derived CDR1 and CDR2 are MNHEY and SMNVEV (reference sequence). This CDR3 is built from 13 residues. V gave up 6 bases and J gave up 4 bases, with 13 bases separating them. DNA of the CDR3: TGTGCCAGCAGCCCTCTGGCCTCTTACGAGCAGTACTTC. Protein: CASSPLASYEQYF.